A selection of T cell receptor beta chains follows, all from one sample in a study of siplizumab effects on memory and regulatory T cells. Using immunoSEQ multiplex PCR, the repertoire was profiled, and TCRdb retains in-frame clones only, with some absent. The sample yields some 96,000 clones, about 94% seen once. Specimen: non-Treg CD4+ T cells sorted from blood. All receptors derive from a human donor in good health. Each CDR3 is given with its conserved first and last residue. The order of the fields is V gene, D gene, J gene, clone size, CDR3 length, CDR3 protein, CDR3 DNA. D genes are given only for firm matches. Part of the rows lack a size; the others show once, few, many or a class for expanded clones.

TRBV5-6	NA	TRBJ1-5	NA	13	CASIPGGNQPQHF	TGTGCCAGCATCCCGGGGGGCAATCAGCCCCAGCATTTT
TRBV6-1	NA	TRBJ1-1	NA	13	CASTHVGRTEAFF	TGTGCCAGCACACACGTGGGACGAACTGAAGCTTTCTTT
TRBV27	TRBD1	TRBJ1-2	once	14	CASSLSRGQHGYTF	TGTGCCAGCAGTTTATCGAGGGGGCAACATGGCTACACCTTC
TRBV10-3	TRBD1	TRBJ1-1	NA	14	CAIKDRGLDTEAFF	TGTGCCATCAAGGACAGGGGGCTGGACACTGAAGCTTTCTTT
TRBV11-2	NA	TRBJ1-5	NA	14	CASSLGLGSQPQHF	TGTGCCAGCAGCTTAGGTTTAGGAAGTCAGCCCCAGCATTTT
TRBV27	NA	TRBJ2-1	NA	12	CASGRGYNEQFF	TGTGCCAGCGGCAGGGGCTACAATGAGCAGTTCTTC
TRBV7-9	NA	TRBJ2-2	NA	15	CASSPGYGSLGELFF	TGTGCCAGCAGCCCTGGGTACGGCTCCTTGGGGGAGCTGTTTTTT
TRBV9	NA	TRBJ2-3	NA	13	CASSVSRTDTQYF	TGTGCCAGCAGCGTTAGTCGCACAGATACGCAGTATTTT
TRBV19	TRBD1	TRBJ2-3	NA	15	CASSPTGGGTDTQYF	TGTGCCAGTAGCCCGACAGGGGGCGGCACAGATACGCAGTATTTT
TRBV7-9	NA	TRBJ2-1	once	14	CASSFSSPPDEQFF	TGTGCCAGCAGCTTCTCGAGCCCCCCTGATGAGCAGTTCTTC
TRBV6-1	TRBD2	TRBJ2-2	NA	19	CASSAALYSGSANTGELFF	TGTGCCAGCAGTGCGGCCCTGTATAGCGGGAGTGCGAACACCGGGGAGCTGTTTTTT
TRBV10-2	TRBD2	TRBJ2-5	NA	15	CASSEYPSGGETQYF	TGCGCCAGCAGTGAGTATCCTAGCGGAGGGGAGACCCAGTACTTC
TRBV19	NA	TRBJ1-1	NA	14	CASSDRHADTEAFF	TGTGCCAGTAGTGATCGACATGCGGACACTGAAGCTTTCTTT
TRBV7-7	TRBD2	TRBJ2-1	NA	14	CASSSGLEGNEQFF	TGTGCTAGCAGCTCGGGACTAGAGGGCAATGAGCAGTTCTTC
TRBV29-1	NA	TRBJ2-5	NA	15	CSVPKPAGQQETQYF	TGCAGCGTTCCCAAACCAGCGGGACAACAAGAGACCCAGTACTTC
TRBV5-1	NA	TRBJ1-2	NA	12	CASSPGIPGYTF	TGCGCCAGCAGCCCAGGGATCCCGGGCTACACCTTC
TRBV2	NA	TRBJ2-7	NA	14	CASSVPGLSYEQYF	TGTGCCAGCAGTGTCCCGGGACTCTCCTACGAGCAGTACTTC
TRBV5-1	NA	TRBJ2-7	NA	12	CASSTTDYEQYF	TGCGCCAGCAGCACGACCGACTACGAGCAGTACTTC
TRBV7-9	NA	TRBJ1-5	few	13	CASNRGRNQPQHF	TGTGCCAGCAATCGGGGGAGAAATCAGCCCCAGCATTTT
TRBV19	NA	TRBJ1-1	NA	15	CASSPPAGRGTEAFF	TGTGCCAGTAGTCCACCCGCTGGACGGGGCACTGAAGCTTTCTTT
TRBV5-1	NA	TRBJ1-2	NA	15	CASSLALRANYGYTF	TGCGCCAGCAGCTTGGCCCTTCGGGCTAACTATGGCTACACCTTC
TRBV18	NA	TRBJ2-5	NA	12	CASSPEGETQYF	TGTGCCAGCTCACCAGAAGGAGAGACCCAGTACTTC
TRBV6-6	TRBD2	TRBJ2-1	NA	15	CASSSQRERLNEQFF	TGTGCCAGCAGTTCTCAGCGGGAGAGACTAAATGAGCAGTTCTTC
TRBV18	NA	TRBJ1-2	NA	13	CASSPGQNYGYTF	TGTGCCAGCTCACCAGGGCAGAACTATGGCTACACCTTC
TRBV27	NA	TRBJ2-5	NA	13	CASGRALQETQYF	TGTGCCAGCGGACGGGCCTTACAAGAGACCCAGTACTTC
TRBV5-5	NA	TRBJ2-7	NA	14	CASSFILLSYEQYF	TGTGCCAGCAGCTTTATTCTACTCTCCTACGAGCAGTACTTC
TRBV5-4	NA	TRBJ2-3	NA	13	CASSFTGGDTQYF	TGTGCCAGCAGCTTCACTGGCGGGGATACGCAGTATTTT
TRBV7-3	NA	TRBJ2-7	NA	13	CASSIDVSYEQYF	TGTGCCAGCAGCATAGACGTCTCCTACGAGCAGTACTTC
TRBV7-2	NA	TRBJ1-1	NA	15	CASSLARGLNTEAFF	TGTGCCAGCAGCTTAGCACGGGGATTGAACACTGAAGCTTTCTTT
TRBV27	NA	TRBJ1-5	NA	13	CASSLSSNQPQHF	TGTGCCAGCAGCCTGAGTAGCAATCAGCCCCAGCATTTT
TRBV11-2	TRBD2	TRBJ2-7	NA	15	CASSLRASGSYEQYF	TGTGCCAGCAGCTTACGGGCTAGCGGATCCTACGAGCAGTACTTC
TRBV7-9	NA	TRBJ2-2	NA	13	CASSLEATGELFF	TGTGCCAGCAGCTTAGAGGCCACCGGGGAGCTGTTTTTT
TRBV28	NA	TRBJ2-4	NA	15	CASSLSATLKNIQYF	TGTGCCAGCAGTTTATCCGCAACGCTCAAAAACATTCAGTACTTC
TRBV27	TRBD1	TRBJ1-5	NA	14	CASRVQGADQPQHF	TGTGCCAGCAGGGTACAGGGGGCAGATCAGCCCCAGCATTTT